Below are 6 T cell receptor beta chains sequenced from a single sample in a study of T cell responses to AZD1222 COVID-19 vaccine. TCRdb's table, derived via immunoSEQ multiplex PCR, lists solely in-frame clones and lacks some. The table has some 140,000 clones, around 90% seen once. The material sequenced was peripheral blood, taken 28 days after the second AZD1222 dose. The source of these receptors is an adult who received the AZD1222 COVID-19 vaccine.

In this sample, this clone turned up once. The V gene is TRBV2, the J gene TRBJ1-4; 7 positions match TRBD1. V gave up 6 bases and J gave up 7 bases; unmatched junction bases: 11. The CDR3 has 15 residues. Germline CDR1 SNHLY, CDR2 FYNNEI. This chain's CDR3 is CASRGSTGNTEKLFF. CDR3 nucleotides: TGTGCCAGCAGGGGGTCGACAGGGAATACTGAAAAACTGTTTTTT.

V usage is TRBV5-1 and J usage is TRBJ2-7; D is perhaps TRBD2 (6 bases). Germline V gene lookup returns CDR1 SGHRS and CDR2 YFSETQ. The CDR3 is 14 residues long. Trimming cost V 1 base and J 0 bases, with 8 bases left between them. CDR3 region: CASSLREASYEQYF. Here the CDR3 DNA reads TGCGCCAGCAGCTTGAGGGAGGCCTCCTACGAGCAGTACTTC.

This clone was observed a single time. The gene calls are TRBV12-3 or TRBV12-4 and TRBJ2-7, with D perhaps given as TRBD1 or TRBD2 (5 bases each). CDR3 length: 13 residues. The V gene lost 7 bases and the J gene lost 6 bases, with 16 bases spanning the gap. The CDR3 sequence: CASIRGTAGEQYF. The CDR3 DNA reads as TGTGCCAGCATCCGGGGCACCGCTGGCGAGCAGTACTTC.

The chain has TRBV28 and TRBJ1-2; 9 bases fit TRBD1. CDR1 is MDHEN and CDR2 is SYDVKM in the germline V gene. CDR3 length equals 15 residues. The V and J ends lost 4 bases and 11 bases, in that order; junction bases with no gene match: 14. The CDR3 nucleotides are TGTGCCAGCAGTTCCTCCGGGACAGGGATTTCGGGGTACACCTTC. Translated: CASSSSGTGISGYTF.

The chain links TRBV30 to TRBJ2-2; 8 positions agree with TRBD2. The CDR3 runs to 16 residues. After removal of 0 bases from V and 7 bases from J, the junction contained 10 bases not matched to a gene. Germline V gene sequence: CDR1 GTSNPN, CDR2 SVGIG (reference sequence). The CDR3 spells CAWSVLSGRAGGELFF. CDR3 in DNA: TGTGCCTGGAGTGTTCTCTCCGGGAGGGCTGGCGGGGAGCTGTTTTTT.

The chain couples TRBV5-4 to TRBJ2-7, with TRBD2 matching over 13 bases. From germline, CDR1 is SGHNT and CDR2 YYREEE (reference sequence). The CDR3 spans 14 residues. The V gene end was trimmed by 1 base and the J gene end by 6 bases; junction bases not matched to a gene: 1. CDR3 residues: CASSLRTSGSEQYF. The CDR3 region has the DNA TGTGCCAGCAGCTTGAGGACTAGCGGGAGCGAGCAGTACTTC.